This T cell receptor (beta chain) derives from a study of graft-versus-host responses after intestinal transplantation. With respect to this clone: Antigen unknown.

Some clones are missing from TCRdb's copy, which holds only in-frame ones; the method was immunoSEQ multiplex PCR. The table includes 95,000 to 110,000 clones, under 95% detected once. This clonotype originated in a human donor who received an intestinal transplant. The sequencing here drew on unstimulated CD8+ T cells sorted from spleen or lymph node cells, taken before intestinal transplant.

CDR3 nucleotides: TGTGCCAGCAGTCCCCTAGGGACCGGAGGTGCAGATACGCAGTATTTT. It codes for CASSPLGTGGADTQYF. This sequence joins TRBV27 and TRBJ2-3; either TRBD1 or TRBD2 may fit D (5 bases each). Trimming shortened V by 5 bases and J by 4 bases, and 19 bases separated the two germline ends. Germline V CDR1 and CDR2: MNHEY, SMNVEV (reference sequence). The length of the CDR3 is 16 residues.